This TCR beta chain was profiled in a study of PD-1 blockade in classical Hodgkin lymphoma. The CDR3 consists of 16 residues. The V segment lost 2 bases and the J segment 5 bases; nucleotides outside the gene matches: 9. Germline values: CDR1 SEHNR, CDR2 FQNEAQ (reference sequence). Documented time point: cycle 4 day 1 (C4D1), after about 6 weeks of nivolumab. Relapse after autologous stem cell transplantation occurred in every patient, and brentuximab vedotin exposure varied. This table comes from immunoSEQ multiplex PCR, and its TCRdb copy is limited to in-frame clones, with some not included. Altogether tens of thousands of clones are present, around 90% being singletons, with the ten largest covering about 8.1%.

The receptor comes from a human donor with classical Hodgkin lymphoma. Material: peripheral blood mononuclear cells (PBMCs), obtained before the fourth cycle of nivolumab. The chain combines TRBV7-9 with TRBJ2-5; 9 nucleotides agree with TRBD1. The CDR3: CASSLNLDRGGETQYF. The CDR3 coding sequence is TGTGCCAGCAGCTTAAATTTGGACAGGGGCGGGGAGACCCAGTACTTC. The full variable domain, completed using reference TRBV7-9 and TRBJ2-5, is DTGVSQNPRHKITKRGQNVTFRCDPISEHNRLYWYRQTLGQGPEFLTYFQNEAQLEKSRLLSDRFSAERPKGSFSTLEIQRTEQGDSAMYLCASSLNLDRGGETQYFGPGTRLLVL.